This TCR beta chain originates from a study of glioma-infiltrating T cells. Germline CDR1 is SNHLY and CDR2 is FYNNEI. This CDR3 has 17 amino acids. V gave up 5 bases and J gave up 5 bases, with 24 bases separating them. Amplification of TCR alpha and beta CDR3 regions from RNA used iRepertoire nested multiplex PCR. In TCRdb, the multiplex PCR reads were re-called with MiXCR into one record per CDR3 protein. This sample has 100,000 to 150,000 distinct CDR3 sequences, with roughly 23% found just once. In its sample, this clonotype was seen a few times. Given a much more abundant clone one base away, this may be a read error.

The clonotype comes from a human donor with low-grade glioma or glioblastoma, undergoing nonglioma brain surgery, or in good health (not recorded which). Sequenced input: glioma tissue, nonneoplastic brain tissue, or PBMCs (not recorded which). V and J are TRBV2 and TRBJ1-2, with D possibly TRBD1 on 6 matching bases. CDR3 sequence reads: CASSLDSTGSSGYGYTF. In DNA form, the CDR3 reads TGTGCCAGCAGTCTTGACAGTACAGGGAGTAGCGGATATGGCTACACCTTC.